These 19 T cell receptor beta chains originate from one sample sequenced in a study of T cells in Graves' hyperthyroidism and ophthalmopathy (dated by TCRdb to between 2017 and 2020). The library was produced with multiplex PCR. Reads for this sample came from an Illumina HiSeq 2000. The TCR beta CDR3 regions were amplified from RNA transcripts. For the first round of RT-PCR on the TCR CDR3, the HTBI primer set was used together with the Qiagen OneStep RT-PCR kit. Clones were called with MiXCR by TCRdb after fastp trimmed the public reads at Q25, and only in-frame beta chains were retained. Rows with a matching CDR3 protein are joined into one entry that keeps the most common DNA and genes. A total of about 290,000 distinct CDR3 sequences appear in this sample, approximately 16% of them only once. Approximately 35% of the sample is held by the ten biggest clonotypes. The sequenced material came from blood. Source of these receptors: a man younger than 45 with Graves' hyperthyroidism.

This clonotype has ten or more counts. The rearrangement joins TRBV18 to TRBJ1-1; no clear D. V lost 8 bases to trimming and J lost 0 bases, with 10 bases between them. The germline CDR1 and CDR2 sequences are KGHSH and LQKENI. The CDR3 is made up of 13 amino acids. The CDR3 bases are TGTGCCAGCCTAATCGGGTTGAACACTGAAGCTTTCTTT. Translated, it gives CASLIGLNTEAFF.

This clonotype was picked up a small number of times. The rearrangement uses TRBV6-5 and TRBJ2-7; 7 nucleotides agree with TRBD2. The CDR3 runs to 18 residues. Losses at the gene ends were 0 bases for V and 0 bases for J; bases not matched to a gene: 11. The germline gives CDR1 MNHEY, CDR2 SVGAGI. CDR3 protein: CASSYSMSGRESSYEQYF. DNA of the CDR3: TGTGCCAGCAGTTACTCTATGTCTGGGCGGGAGAGCTCCTACGAGCAGTACTTC.

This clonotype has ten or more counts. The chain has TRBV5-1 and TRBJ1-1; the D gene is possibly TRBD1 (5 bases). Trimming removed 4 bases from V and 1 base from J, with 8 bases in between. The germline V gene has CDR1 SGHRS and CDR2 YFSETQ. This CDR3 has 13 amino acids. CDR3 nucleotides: TGCGCCAGCAGCGCAGGGCCGAACACTGAAGCTTTCTTT. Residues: CASSAGPNTEAFF.

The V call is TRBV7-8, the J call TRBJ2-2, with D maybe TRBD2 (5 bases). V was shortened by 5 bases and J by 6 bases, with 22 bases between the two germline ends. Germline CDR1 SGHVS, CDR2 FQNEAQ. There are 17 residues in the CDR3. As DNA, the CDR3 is TGTGCCAGCAGCCGTACTAAGAGGGAAGGGTTTCCCGGGGAGCTGTTTTTT. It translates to CASSRTKREGFPGELFF.

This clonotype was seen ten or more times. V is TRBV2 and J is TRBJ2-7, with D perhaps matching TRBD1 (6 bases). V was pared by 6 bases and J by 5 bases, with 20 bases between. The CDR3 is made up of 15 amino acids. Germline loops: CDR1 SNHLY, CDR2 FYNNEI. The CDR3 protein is CASRTTGPGRHEQYF. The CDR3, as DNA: TGTGCCAGCAGAACTACAGGGCCCGGTCGCCACGAGCAGTACTTC. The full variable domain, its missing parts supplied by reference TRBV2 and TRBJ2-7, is EPEVTQTPSHQVTQMGQEVILRCVPISNHLYFYWYRQILGQKVEFLVSFYNNEISEKSEIFDDQFSVERPDGSNFTLKIRSTKLEDSAMYFCASRTTGPGRHEQYFGPGTRLTVT.

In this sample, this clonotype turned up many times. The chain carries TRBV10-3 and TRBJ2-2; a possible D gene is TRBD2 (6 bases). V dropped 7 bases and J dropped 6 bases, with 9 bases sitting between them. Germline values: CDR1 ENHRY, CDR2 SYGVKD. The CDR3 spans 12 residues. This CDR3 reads CAIKEGPGELFF. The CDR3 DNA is TGTGCCATCAAGGAGGGCCCCGGGGAGCTGTTTTTT.

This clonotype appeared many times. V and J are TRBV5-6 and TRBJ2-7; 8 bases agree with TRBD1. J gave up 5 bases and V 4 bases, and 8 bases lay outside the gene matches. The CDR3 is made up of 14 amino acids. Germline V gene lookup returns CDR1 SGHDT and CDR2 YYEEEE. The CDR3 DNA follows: TGTGCCAGCAGCCTTGGACAGGGCAGGGACGAGCAGTACTTC. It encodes CASSLGQGRDEQYF.

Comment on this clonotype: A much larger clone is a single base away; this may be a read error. Written as DNA, the CDR3 is TGTGCCGGCAGCCAAGATCGAATCCCATCCCAGTTCTTC. Translating it yields CAGSQDRIPSQFF. The chain has TRBV3-1 and TRBJ2-1; D uncertain. The germline V gene encodes CDR1 LGHDT and CDR2 YNNKEL (reference sequence). This CDR3 contains 13 residues.

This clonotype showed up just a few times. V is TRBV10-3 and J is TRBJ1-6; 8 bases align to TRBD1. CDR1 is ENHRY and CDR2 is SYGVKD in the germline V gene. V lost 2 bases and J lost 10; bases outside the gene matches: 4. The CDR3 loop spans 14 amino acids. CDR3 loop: CAISEGQGASPLHF. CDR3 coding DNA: TGTGCCATCAGTGAGGGACAGGGAGCCTCACCCCTCCACTTT.

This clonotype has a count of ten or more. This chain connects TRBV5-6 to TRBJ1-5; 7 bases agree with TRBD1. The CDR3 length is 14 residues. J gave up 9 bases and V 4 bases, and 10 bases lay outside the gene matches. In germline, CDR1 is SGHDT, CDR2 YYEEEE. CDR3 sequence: CASSRQGLEGPQHF. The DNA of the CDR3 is TGTGCCAGCAGCCGACAGGGCCTCGAGGGGCCCCAGCATTTT. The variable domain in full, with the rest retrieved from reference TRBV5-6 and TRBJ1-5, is DAGVTQSPTHLIKTRGQQVTLRCSPKSGHDTVSWYQQALGQGPQFIFQYYEEEERQRGNFPDRFSGHQFPNYSSELNVNALLLGDSALYLCASSRQGLEGPQHFGDGTRLSIL.

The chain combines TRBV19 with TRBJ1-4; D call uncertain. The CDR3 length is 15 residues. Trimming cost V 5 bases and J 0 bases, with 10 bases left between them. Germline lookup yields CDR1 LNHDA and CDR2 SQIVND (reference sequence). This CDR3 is CASSPGQTTNEKLFF. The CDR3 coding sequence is TGTGCCAGTAGTCCGGGCCAGACAACTAATGAAAAACTGTTTTTT.

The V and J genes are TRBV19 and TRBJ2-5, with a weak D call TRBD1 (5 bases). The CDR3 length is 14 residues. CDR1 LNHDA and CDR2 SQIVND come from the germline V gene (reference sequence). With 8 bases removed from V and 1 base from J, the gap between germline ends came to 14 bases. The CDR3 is CASGDPQGQETQYF. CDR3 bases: TGTGCCAGTGGAGACCCGCAGGGCCAAGAGACCCAGTACTTC. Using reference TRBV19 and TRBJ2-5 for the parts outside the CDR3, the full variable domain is DGGITQSPKYLFRKEGQNVTLSCEQNLNHDAMYWYRQDPGQGLRLIYYSQIVNDFQKGDIAEGYSVSREKKESFPLTVTSAQKNPTAFYLCASGDPQGQETQYFGPGTRLLVL.

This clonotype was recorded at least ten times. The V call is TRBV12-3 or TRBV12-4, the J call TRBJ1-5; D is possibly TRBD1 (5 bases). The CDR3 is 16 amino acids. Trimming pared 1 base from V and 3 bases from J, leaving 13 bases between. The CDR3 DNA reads TGTGCCAGCAGTTTAGTCTATGGGGCAGACAATCAGCCCCAGCATTTT. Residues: CASSLVYGADNQPQHF.

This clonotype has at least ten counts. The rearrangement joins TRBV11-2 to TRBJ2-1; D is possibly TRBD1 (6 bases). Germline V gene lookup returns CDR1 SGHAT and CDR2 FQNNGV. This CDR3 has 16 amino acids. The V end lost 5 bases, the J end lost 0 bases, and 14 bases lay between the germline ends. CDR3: CASSQIDRSSYNEQFF. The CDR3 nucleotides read TGTGCCAGCAGCCAAATAGACAGGAGCTCCTACAATGAGCAGTTCTTC.

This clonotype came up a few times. In DNA form, the CDR3 reads TGTGCCAGCTGTCCAGGACCAAATCAGCCCCAGCATTTT. This encodes CASCPGPNQPQHF. V gene TRBV28 combines with J gene TRBJ1-5; D is unclear. V was shortened by 8 bases and J by 4 bases, with 12 bases between the two germline ends. This CDR3 comprises 13 residues. From germline, CDR1 is MDHEN and CDR2 SYDVKM. The variable domain in full, completed from reference TRBV28 and TRBJ1-5, reads DVKVTQSSRYLVKRTGEKVFLECVQDMDHENMFWYRQDPGLGLRLIYFSYDVKMKEKGDIPEGYSVSREKKERFSLILESASTNQTSMYLCASCPGPNQPQHFGDGTRLSIL.

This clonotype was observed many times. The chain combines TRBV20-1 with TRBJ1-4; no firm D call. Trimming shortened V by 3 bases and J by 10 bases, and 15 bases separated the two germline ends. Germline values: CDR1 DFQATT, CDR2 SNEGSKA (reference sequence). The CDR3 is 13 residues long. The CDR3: CSARLRGRLKLFF. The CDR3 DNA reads TGCAGTGCTAGGCTACGTGGGAGACTAAAACTGTTTTTT.

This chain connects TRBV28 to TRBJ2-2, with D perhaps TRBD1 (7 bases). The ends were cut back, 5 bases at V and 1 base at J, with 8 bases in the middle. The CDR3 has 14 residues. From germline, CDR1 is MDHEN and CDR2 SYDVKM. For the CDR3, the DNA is TGTGCCAGCAGTCAGGGGGGGAACACCGGGGAGCTGTTTTTT. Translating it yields CASSQGGNTGELFF.

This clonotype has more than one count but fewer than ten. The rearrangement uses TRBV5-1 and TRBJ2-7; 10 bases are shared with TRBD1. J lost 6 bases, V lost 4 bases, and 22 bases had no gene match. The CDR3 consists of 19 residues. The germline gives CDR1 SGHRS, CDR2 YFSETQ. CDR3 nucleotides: TGCGCCAGCAGCCCCCTACCGGGACAGGGGACTATGGGCGATGGCGAGCAGTACTTC. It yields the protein CASSPLPGQGTMGDGEQYF. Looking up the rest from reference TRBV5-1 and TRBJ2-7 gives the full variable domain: KAGVTQTPRYLIKTRGQQVTLSCSPISGHRSVSWYQQTPGQGLQFLFEYFSETQRNKGNFPGRFSGRQFSNSRSEMNVSTLELGDSALYLCASSPLPGQGTMGDGEQYFGPGTRLTVT.

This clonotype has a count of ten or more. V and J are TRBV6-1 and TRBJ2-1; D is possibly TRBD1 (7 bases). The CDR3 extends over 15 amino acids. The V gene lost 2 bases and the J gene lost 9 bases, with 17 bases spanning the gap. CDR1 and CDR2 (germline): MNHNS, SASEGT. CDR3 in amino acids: CASSEHGGGYGEQFF. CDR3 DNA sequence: TGTGCCAGCAGTGAACACGGAGGGGGCTACGGTGAGCAGTTCTTC.